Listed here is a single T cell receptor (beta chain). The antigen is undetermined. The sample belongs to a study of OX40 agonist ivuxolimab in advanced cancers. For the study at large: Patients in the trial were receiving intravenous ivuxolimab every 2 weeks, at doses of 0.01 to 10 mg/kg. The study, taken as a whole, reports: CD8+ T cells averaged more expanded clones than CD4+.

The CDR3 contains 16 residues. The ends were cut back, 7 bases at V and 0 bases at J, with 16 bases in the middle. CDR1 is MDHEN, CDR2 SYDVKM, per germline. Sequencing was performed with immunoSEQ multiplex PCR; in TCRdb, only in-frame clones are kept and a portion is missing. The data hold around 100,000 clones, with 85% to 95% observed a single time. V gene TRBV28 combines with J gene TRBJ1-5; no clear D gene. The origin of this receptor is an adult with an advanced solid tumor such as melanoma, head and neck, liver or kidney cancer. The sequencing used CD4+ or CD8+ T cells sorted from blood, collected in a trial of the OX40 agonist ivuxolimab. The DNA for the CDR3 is TGTGCCAGCAAAGGAGGAGCCACGGATAGCAATCAGCCCCAGCATTTT. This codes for CASKGGATDSNQPQHF.